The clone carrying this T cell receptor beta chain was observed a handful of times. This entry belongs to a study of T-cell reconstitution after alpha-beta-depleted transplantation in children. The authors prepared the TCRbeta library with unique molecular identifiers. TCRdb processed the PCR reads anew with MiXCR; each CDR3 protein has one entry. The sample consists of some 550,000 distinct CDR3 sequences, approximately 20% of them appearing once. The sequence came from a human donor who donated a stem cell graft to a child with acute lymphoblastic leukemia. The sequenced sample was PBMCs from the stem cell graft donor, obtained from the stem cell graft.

The CDR3 nucleotides are TGCAGCGTTCCTGTCCCGACAGGGCCCTCTGGGGCCAACGTCCTGACTTTC. This sequence encodes CSVPVPTGPSGANVLTF. This rearrangement joins TRBV29-1 to TRBJ2-6; 7 bases map to TRBD1. Germline trimming cut 5 bases from V and 0 bases from J; bases unmatched to any gene: 10. The CDR3 totals 17 residues. The V gene's germline CDR1 is SQVTM and CDR2 ANQGSEA.